Each of the 23 T cell receptor beta chains below was sequenced from the same sample in a study of lymphopenia after photon versus proton radiotherapy. Produced via immunoSEQ multiplex PCR; TCRdb's table is partial and in-frame only. The sample has about 30,000 clones, more than 75% seen once. This material consisted of peripheral blood, taken from a patient treated with proton-based radiotherapy. The receptors originated from a woman aged 60 to 75 with cholangiocarcinoma. Some clones in this sample may be carry-over from other donors' samples.

V gene TRBV9 combines with J gene TRBJ1-2; 7 positions match TRBD1. The germline CDR1 and CDR2 sequences are SGDLS and YYNGEE. The junction had 4 bases not matched to a gene; V was cut back by 0 bases and J by 8 bases. This CDR3 contains 13 residues. CDR3 in amino acids: CASSVGQGGGYTF. The CDR3, as DNA: TGTGCCAGCAGCGTAGGACAGGGCGGCGGCTACACCTTC.

The chain combines TRBV6-5 with TRBJ1-4, with 8 bases fitting TRBD1. J was trimmed by 10 bases and V by 6 bases; bases with no gene match: 13. The germline V gene encodes CDR1 MNHEY and CDR2 SVGAGI. The CDR3 contains 15 residues. CDR3 amino acids: CASSSSGTGLVKLFF. The CDR3 nucleotides read TGTGCCAGCAGCTCCTCGGGGACAGGCTTGGTAAAACTGTTTTTT.

This clone was found a few times. The V call is TRBV2, the J call TRBJ1-5, with D perhaps TRBD1 (6 bases). Trimming took 7 bases from V and 7 from J, leaving 14 bases between them. CDR1 and CDR2 from the germline V gene are SNHLY and FYNNEI. CDR3 size: 13 residues. CDR3 coding DNA: TGTGCCAGCAATAATCAAGGGGGGCAGCCCCAGCATTTT. Protein: CASNNQGGQPQHF.

As DNA, the CDR3 is TGTGCCAGCAGCGTAGGATTCAGGGGGCAAACCGGGGAGCTGTTTTTT. It translates to CASSVGFRGQTGELFF. V and J are TRBV9 and TRBJ2-2; 8 bases line up with TRBD1. V dropped 0 bases and J dropped 5; count of bases not matched to a gene: 6. CDR3 size: 16 residues. Germline V CDR1 and CDR2: SGDLS, YYNGEE.

The genes are TRBV5-1 and TRBJ1-6; 7 positions agree with TRBD1. Germline V gene data show CDR1 as SGHRS and CDR2 as YFSETQ. Trimming cost V 0 bases and J 7 bases; bases outside gene matches: 1. This CDR3 contains 14 residues. CDR3: CASSLATGNSPLHF. As DNA, the CDR3 is TGCGCCAGCAGCTTGGCGACAGGGAATTCACCCCTCCACTTT.

V and J are TRBV6-5 and TRBJ1-4, with no clear D. The V end lost 7 bases, the J end lost 3 bases, and 12 bases lay between the germline ends. CDR3 length: 14 amino acids. Germline-derived CDR1 and CDR2 are MNHEY and SVGAGI. The chain's CDR3 is CASTSQSANEKLFF. The CDR3 bases are TGTGCCAGCACCTCACAGTCGGCTAATGAAAAACTGTTTTTT.

This clone was seen once. The chain has TRBV11-2 and TRBJ2-2, with 7 bases that match TRBD2. This CDR3 comprises 13 residues. V shed 6 bases and J 4 bases; nucleotides not matched to a gene: 2. Germline CDR1 reads SGHAT; CDR2 reads FQNNGV. The CDR3, as DNA: TGTGCCAGCAGTTGGACTAGCACCGGGGAGCTGTTTTTT. Translated: CASSWTSTGELFF.

V gene TRBV10-1 combines with J gene TRBJ2-7; D tentatively fits TRBD1 or TRBD2 (5 bases each). This CDR3 region has 12 residues. Germline loops: CDR1 WNHNN, CDR2 SYGVQD (reference sequence). Trimming shortened V by 3 bases and J by 4 bases, and 7 bases separated the two germline ends. DNA of the CDR3: TGCGCCAGCAGTGATGGGGGATACGAGCAGTACTTC. Its protein product is CASSDGGYEQYF.

This clone appeared a few times. The V gene is TRBV7-2, the J gene TRBJ2-5; 14 bases fit TRBD2. The V gene's germline CDR1 is SGHTA and CDR2 FQGNSA. The CDR3 extends over 17 amino acids. Losses at the gene ends were 5 bases for V and 5 bases for J; bases not matched to a gene: 10. This chain's CDR3 is CASSPWTSGRRGETQYF. CDR3 nucleotides: TGTGCCAGCAGCCCATGGACTAGCGGGAGGAGGGGCGAGACCCAGTACTTC. Using reference TRBV7-2 and TRBJ2-5 for the parts outside the CDR3, the full variable domain is GAGVSQSPSNKVTEKGKDVELRCDPISGHTALYWYRQSLGQGLEFLIYFQGNSAPDKSGLPSDRFSAERTGGSVSTLTIQRTQQEDSAVYLCASSPWTSGRRGETQYFGPGTRLLVL.

The gene calls are TRBV5-4 and TRBJ1-3, with a tentative D call TRBD1 (5 bases). The CDR3 has 15 amino acids. Germline CDR1 is SGHNT and CDR2 is YYREEE (reference sequence). V was trimmed by 4 bases and J by 2 bases, leaving 13 bases between them. The CDR3 here is CASSLEGTAGNTIYF. CDR3 sequence (DNA): TGTGCCAGCAGCCTAGAAGGGACCGCTGGAAACACCATATATTTT. The whole variable domain, remainder taken from reference TRBV5-4 and TRBJ1-3, is ETGVTQSPTHLIKTRGQQVTLRCSSQSGHNTVSWYQQALGQGPQFIFQYYREEENGRGNFPPRFSGLQFPNYSSELNVNALELDDSALYLCASSLEGTAGNTIYFGEGSWLTVV.

The genes are TRBV11-2 and TRBJ2-7, with 7 nucleotides matching TRBD2. V dropped 3 bases and J dropped 4; count of bases not matched to a gene: 12. Per germline, CDR1 SGHAT and CDR2 FQNNGV. This CDR3 has 16 amino acids. The CDR3 bases are TGTGCCAGCAGCTTCGGCCCTCTAGCGGTGGGGTACGAGCAGTACTTC. As protein: CASSFGPLAVGYEQYF.

The genes are TRBV6-1 and TRBJ2-5; possibly TRBD1 or TRBD2 for D (6 bases each). This CDR3 region has 15 residues. Germline V gene data show CDR1 as MNHNS and CDR2 as SASEGT. V was clipped by 6 bases and J by 4 bases, with 18 bases between them. The CDR3 bases are TGTGCCAGCAGGGTCCAAGTGGGGGGCTTAGAGACCCAGTACTTC. Protein product: CASRVQVGGLETQYF.

The chain recombines TRBV5-1 with TRBJ1-5; D not certain. This CDR3 has 15 amino acids. Trimming cost V 0 bases and J 0 bases, with 7 bases left between them. Per germline, CDR1 SGHRS and CDR2 YFSETQ. Here the CDR3 DNA reads TGCGCCAGCAGCTTGGGTCAGACTAGCAATCAGCCCCAGCATTTT. Its translation is CASSLGQTSNQPQHF.

This rearrangement joins TRBV15 to TRBJ1-5; D unclear. Germline values: CDR1 LNHNV, CDR2 YYDKDF (reference sequence). The CDR3 has 18 residues. The germline V and J ends were trimmed by 3 bases and 0 bases, with 18 bases remaining between them. The DNA of the CDR3 is TGTGCCACCAGCAGGGATGATGAGGGATGGAATAGCAATCAGCCCCAGCATTTT. Translated: CATSRDDEGWNSNQPQHF. Together with reference TRBV15 and TRBJ1-5, the CDR3 gives the full variable domain: DAMVIQNPRYQVTQFGKPVTLSCSQTLNHNVMYWYQQKSSQAPKLLFHYYDKDFNNEADTPDNFQSRRPNTSFCFLDIRSPGLGDTAMYLCATSRDDEGWNSNQPQHFGDGTRLSIL.

The J gene is TRBJ1-1, the V gene TRBV7-2; 7 bases fit TRBD1. The CDR3 has 13 residues. Germline V gene data show CDR1 as SGHTA and CDR2 as FQGNSA. V shed 6 bases, J shed 4 bases, and the junction held 5 bases outside the gene matches. The CDR3 spells CASSYRQGTEAFF. Here the CDR3 DNA reads TGTGCCAGCAGTTACCGACAGGGCACTGAAGCTTTCTTT.

This clone was detected only once. The chain is built from TRBV5-4 and TRBJ2-2; 9 nucleotides agree with TRBD2. The CDR3 runs 16 residues. The junction had 4 bases not matched to a gene; V was cut back by 0 bases and J by 4 bases. CDR1 and CDR2 from the germline V gene are SGHNT and YYREEE (reference sequence). CDR3 sequence (DNA): TGTGCCAGCAGCTTGGTTAGCGGGGGCGGCACCGGGGAGCTGTTTTTT. It encodes CASSLVSGGGTGELFF.

This rearrangement joins TRBV18 to TRBJ1-4, with D perhaps TRBD1 (5 bases). Trimming stripped 6 bases from V and 8 bases from J, with 13 bases between. The germline V gene has CDR1 KGHSH and CDR2 LQKENI. The CDR3 has 13 residues. CDR3 sequence: CASSKGVREKLFF. The CDR3 region has the DNA TGTGCCAGCTCTAAAGGGGTTCGAGAAAAACTGTTTTTT.

The chain links TRBV11-3 to TRBJ2-1, with 7 bases that match TRBD2. The germline gives CDR1 SGHNT, CDR2 YENEEA. The CDR3 extends over 13 amino acids. V shed 8 bases, J shed 4 bases, and the junction held 5 bases outside the gene matches. The CDR3 is CASRWGGYNEQFF. Written as DNA, the CDR3 is TGTGCCAGCCGTTGGGGGGGGTACAATGAGCAGTTCTTC.

V and J are TRBV27 and TRBJ1-5; maybe TRBD1 (6 bases). Germline CDR1 and CDR2: MNHEY and SMNVEV (reference sequence). The ends were cut back, 6 bases at V and 4 bases at J, with 10 bases in the middle. There are 13 residues in the CDR3. The CDR3 DNA reads TGTGCCAGCAGCAAACAGGGTAATCAGCCCCAGCATTTT. Protein product: CASSKQGNQPQHF.

This clone was found once. The V and J genes are TRBV27 and TRBJ2-5, with 12 bases that match TRBD2. In germline, CDR1 is MNHEY, CDR2 SMNVEV (reference sequence). The CDR3 is 16 residues long. Trimming removed 6 bases from V and 1 base from J; junction bases left unmatched: 6. The CDR3 DNA reads as TGTGCCAGCAGCAAGCTAGCGGGGGGGCTCCAAGAGACCCAGTACTTC. It codes for CASSKLAGGLQETQYF.

The CDR3 is CASSLDSSYEQYF. As DNA, the CDR3 is TGTGCCAGCAGCTTAGACAGCTCCTACGAGCAGTACTTC. The rearrangement uses TRBV7-2 and TRBJ2-7; D is unclear. The CDR3 runs 13 residues. CDR1 is SGHTA, CDR2 FQGNSA, per germline. Trimming shortened V by 1 base and J by 0 bases, and 4 bases separated the two germline ends.

The chain recombines TRBV11-2 with TRBJ2-3; no definite D call. The CDR3 sequence is 13 residues long. Germline V lookup: CDR1 SGHAT, CDR2 FQNNGV. Trimming stripped 0 bases from V and 6 bases from J, with 7 bases between. The CDR3 nucleotides are TGTGCCAGCAGCTTAGATCTTAGGGATACGCAGTATTTT. Protein: CASSLDLRDTQYF.

The chain is built from TRBV5-1 and TRBJ2-7, with 8 positions matching TRBD1. The CDR3 extends over 15 amino acids. V trimming: 7 bases; J trimming: 6 bases; junction bases outside the gene matches: 15. The V gene's germline CDR1 is SGHRS and CDR2 YFSETQ. CDR3 loop: CASSRGGRGLSEQYF. The CDR3 DNA follows: TGCGCCAGCTCTCGAGGGGGCAGGGGGCTTTCCGAGCAGTACTTC.